The present entry profiles one T cell receptor (beta chain) with its context. TEMRA cells were FACS-enriched and CD8+ and CD4+ T cells negatively isolated. The entry originates in a study of CD8 T cells in Susac syndrome. Random hexamers primed reverse transcription of about 0.45 to 1 ug RNA. TCRdb processed the immunoSEQ multiplex PCR reads anew with MiXCR; each CDR3 protein has one entry. This sample has about 100,000 distinct CDR3 sequences, with 95% found just once. V was clipped by 0 bases and J by 7 bases, with 12 bases between them. The germline CDR1 and CDR2 sequences are MGHDK and SYGVNS. The CDR3 totals 15 residues.

Sequenced input: CD8+ T cells from PBMCs. The chain has TRBV25-1 and TRBJ1-4, with D tentatively TRBD1 (6 bases). This sequence was found in a human donor with Susac syndrome. DNA for the CDR3: TGTGCCAGCAGTGAATATGGCAGGGGATCTGAAAAACTGTTTTTT. It is translated as CASSEYGRGSEKLFF.